The present entry profiles one T cell receptor beta chain with its context. The data were taken from a study of control samples from healthy donors and cancer patients. The germline gives CDR1 SGHTA, CDR2 FQGNSA. This CDR3 has 15 residues. V dropped 1 base and J dropped 4 bases, with 13 bases sitting between them. TCRdb keeps only in-frame clones here, not all; method: immunoSEQ multiplex PCR. The sample lists around 63,000 clones, around 87% occurring once. The TCR comes from a woman in her forties or fifties with head and neck cancer. The sequenced sample was PBMCs. This sequence joins TRBV7-2 and TRBJ1-2; D is possibly TRBD1 (6 bases). CDR3 sequence reads: CASSLEGGGGYGYTF. For the CDR3, the DNA is TGTGCCAGCAGCTTAGAGGGGGGGGGTGGCTATGGCTACACCTTC. Based on the CDR3 plus reference TRBV7-2 and TRBJ1-2, the full variable domain is GAGVSQSPSNKVTEKGKDVELRCDPISGHTALYWYRQSLGQGLEFLIYFQGNSAPDKSGLPSDRFSAERTGGSVSTLTIQRTQQEDSAVYLCASSLEGGGGYGYTFGSGTRLTVV.